These 8 T cell receptor beta chains share one sample of origin, sequenced in a study of blood T cells in healthy people across ages. A second PCR, run for roughly 7 to 11 cycles, used a sample-barcoded 5' primer plus a J-beta primer mix. From the 5' RACE reads, TCRdb called clonotypes with MiXCR, one entry per CDR3 protein. The table includes 730,000 or so distinct CDR3 sequences, roughly 43% detected once. The sample taken for sequencing was blood. The source is a woman aged 55-69 years in good health.

This clonotype has just a few counts. The chain combines TRBV7-2 with TRBJ2-5, with D tentatively TRBD1 (6 bases). The CDR3 sequence is 15 residues long. V lost 6 bases and J lost 11, with 25 bases in between. Looked up from germline, CDR1 is SGHTA and CDR2 is FQGNSA. The CDR3 DNA reads TGTGCCAGCAGTTCGACAGGCCGAGGAGTCTATGAGCAGTACTTC. Its translation is CASSSTGRGVYEQYF.

V is TRBV10-3 and J is TRBJ1-6; possible D gene TRBD1, 5 bases. This CDR3 spans 16 amino acids. The V gene lost 0 bases and the J gene lost 9 bases, with 15 bases spanning the gap. Germline CDR1 ENHRY, CDR2 SYGVKD. CDR3 residues: CAISESTGQGGSPLHF. The CDR3 bases are TGTGCCATCAGTGAGTCGACGGGGCAGGGAGGTTCACCCCTCCACTTT.

This clonotype was observed at least ten times. The V and J genes are TRBV4-2 and TRBJ2-6, with 7 bases fitting TRBD1. Germline V CDR1 and CDR2: LGHNA, YNFKEQ. J lost 0 bases, V lost 0 bases, and 5 bases had no gene match. The CDR3 has 18 amino acids. CDR3 sequence reads: CASSQDSGGHSGANVLTF. DNA of the CDR3: TGTGCCAGCAGCCAAGACTCAGGGGGTCACTCTGGGGCCAACGTCCTGACTTTC.

The table lists this clonotype with a few counts. The rearrangement uses TRBV12-3 or TRBV12-4 and TRBJ2-5; possibly TRBD2 for D (6 bases). CDR3 length equals 14 residues. V was clipped by 0 bases and J by 10 bases, with 15 bases between them. CDR3 amino acids: CASSLAGGVLDQYF. The CDR3 DNA sequence: TGTGCCAGCAGTTTAGCGGGAGGCGTATTGGACCAGTACTTC.

This clonotype was picked up many times. The rearrangement uses TRBV7-9 and TRBJ1-2, with TRBD1 as a possible D gene (5 bases). In germline, CDR1 is SEHNR, CDR2 FQNEAQ (reference sequence). V lost 2 bases and J lost 8, with 12 bases in between. The CDR3 runs 13 residues. This CDR3 reads CASSLSGPIGYTF. The CDR3 DNA sequence: TGTGCCAGCAGCTTATCGGGGCCTATCGGCTACACCTTC.

The rearrangement uses TRBV7-2 and TRBJ1-5; a weak D match, TRBD1 (6 bases). Deletions cut 2 bases from V and 7 bases from J, with 12 bases between. Germline-derived CDR1 and CDR2 are SGHTA and FQGNSA. The CDR3 runs to 14 residues. The CDR3 reads CASSLQAQGQPQHF. The CDR3 DNA reads TGTGCCAGCAGCTTACAGGCCCAGGGGCAGCCCCAGCATTTT.

Details on this clonotype: A read error is possible here, since a much larger clone lies one base away. The chain couples TRBV27 to TRBJ1-2; 8 nucleotides line up with TRBD1. Germline lookup yields CDR1 MNHEY and CDR2 SMNVEV (reference sequence). CDR3 length: 15 residues. V shed 5 bases, J shed 6 bases, and the junction held 11 bases outside the gene matches. For the CDR3, the DNA is TGTGCCAGCAGTCTAGGACAGGGTAATCGCGATGGCTACACCTTC. Amino acid sequence: CASSLGQGNRDGYTF.

A few counts support this clonotype. The rearrangement links TRBV6-1 to TRBJ2-5; D call uncertain. The CDR3 totals 12 residues. Germline V lookup: CDR1 MNHNS, CDR2 SASEGT. Between the trimmed V and J ends, which lost 0 bases and 3 bases, there was a span of 2 bases. The CDR3 region is CASSEAKETQYF. The CDR3 nucleotides read TGTGCCAGCAGTGAAGCGAAAGAGACCCAGTACTTC.